The 18 T cell receptor beta chains below were found in one sample sequenced in a study of T cell responses to AZD1222 COVID-19 vaccine (dated by TCRdb to the early 2020s). The time point label on this specimen signifies: baseline before first vaccination. Library preparation was by the immunoSEQ multiplex PCR assay. Held by TCRdb, this immuneACCESS table contains in-frame sequences only and omits some clones. Under half of the omission traces to an unresolved V gene where checked; the cause of the rest is unknown. This sample holds roughly 93,000 clones; roughly 90% were observed only once. The ten largest make up under 30% of the sample. This specimen consisted of peripheral blood, obtained on day 0 of AZD1222 vaccination. The receptors derive from an adult in good health.

This chain uses TRBV7-2 with TRBJ2-2; TRBD2 aligns across 11 bases. Germline V gene lookup returns CDR1 SGHTA and CDR2 FQGNSA. The trim removed 5 bases at V and 1 base at J, leaving 12 bases unmatched. The CDR3 has 19 amino acids. The CDR3 coding sequence is TGTGCCAGCAGCGCAGGGACTAGCGGCGCCAACTGGAACACCGGGGAGCTGTTTTTT. Protein product: CASSAGTSGANWNTGELFF. Supplemented by reference TRBV7-2 and TRBJ2-2, the full variable domain reads GAGVSQSPSNKVTEKGKDVELRCDPISGHTALYWYRQSLGQGLEFLIYFQGNSAPDKSGLPSDRFSAERTGGSVSTLTIQRTQQEDSAVYLCASSAGTSGANWNTGELFFGEGSRLTVL.

This rearrangement joins TRBV18 to TRBJ2-7; D gene uncertain. This CDR3 is 14 amino acids long. Trimming removed 4 bases from V and 0 bases from J, with 10 bases in between. Germline CDR1 reads KGHSH; CDR2 reads LQKENI. The CDR3 is CASSLGVSSYEQYF. The CDR3 DNA is TGTGCCAGCTCACTAGGTGTCAGCTCCTACGAGCAGTACTTC. Full variable domain (missing parts from reference TRBV18 and TRBJ2-7): NAGVMQNPRHLVRRRGQEARLRCSPMKGHSHVYWYRQLPEEGLKFMVYLQKENIIDESGMPKERFSAEFPKEGPSILRIQQVVRGDSAAYFCASSLGVSSYEQYFGPGTRLTVT.

The chain joins TRBV18 to TRBJ1-6; D ambiguous. Trimming cost V 5 bases and J 5 bases, with 16 bases left between them. Germline V gene data show CDR1 as KGHSH and CDR2 as LQKENI. The CDR3 spans 16 residues. The CDR3 loop reads CASSNVLRSNNSPLHF. CDR3 DNA: TGTGCCAGCTCAAACGTTCTTCGCAGCAATAATTCACCCCTCCACTTT.

A single count supports this clone. The chain has TRBV7-3 and TRBJ2-7; maybe TRBD1 (5 bases). Trimming left V 2 bases short and J 0 bases short, with 11 bases between. CDR1 SGHTA and CDR2 FQGTGA come from the germline V gene. The length of the CDR3 is 15 residues. CDR3 loop: CASSLGAALSYEQYF. The CDR3 nucleotides are TGTGCCAGCAGCTTAGGGGCGGCCCTCTCCTACGAGCAGTACTTC.

The J gene is TRBJ1-4, the V gene TRBV19; D gene uncertain. The V and J ends lost 0 bases and 3 bases respectively, with 8 bases between them. Germline V lookup: CDR1 LNHDA, CDR2 SQIVND (reference sequence). The length of the CDR3 is 15 residues. The DNA of the CDR3 is TGTGCCAGTAGTATAGATTCGAAGCCTAATGAAAAACTGTTTTTT. Amino acids: CASSIDSKPNEKLFF.

This clone showed up just a few times. The chain has TRBV19 and TRBJ2-1, with D possibly matching TRBD2 (6 bases). The CDR3 spans 15 residues. V gave up 2 bases and J gave up 8 bases, with 16 bases separating them. The V gene's germline CDR1 is LNHDA and CDR2 SQIVND (reference sequence). Written as DNA, the CDR3 is TGTGCCAGTAGTATAAGGGCGGGGTCCCCCGATGAGCAGTTCTTC. Translation: CASSIRAGSPDEQFF.

The chain combines TRBV12-3 or TRBV12-4 with TRBJ2-7, with D unclear. V lost 5 bases, J lost 4 bases, and 6 bases lay in between. The CDR3 extends over 11 amino acids. Here the CDR3 DNA reads TGTGCCAGCAGTATAGGGTACGAGCAGTACTTC. Protein sequence: CASSIGYEQYF.

V usage is TRBV28 and J usage is TRBJ2-7; no clear D. The CDR3 has 12 amino acids. V shed 7 bases and J shed 3 bases, with 10 bases lying between them. Germline CDR1 reads MDHEN; CDR2 reads SYDVKM. CDR3 sequence reads: CASKLGNYEQYF. The CDR3 region has the DNA TGTGCCAGCAAGCTGGGAAACTACGAGCAGTACTTC.

This clone was seen only once. The V and J genes are TRBV19 and TRBJ2-7; 7 positions match TRBD1. Per the germline V gene, CDR1 is LNHDA and CDR2 is SQIVND (reference sequence). The junction had 4 bases not matched to a gene; V was cut back by 6 bases and J by 5 bases. The CDR3 covers 12 residues. CDR3 coding DNA: TGTGCCAGTAGCCGGGACAGACACGAGCAGTACTTC. Translating gives CASSRDRHEQYF.

The V call is TRBV12-3 or TRBV12-4, the J call TRBJ1-2; D not resolved. Trimming stripped 6 bases from V and 4 bases from J, with 6 bases between. The CDR3 totals 11 residues. CDR3: CASSPRYGYTF. CDR3 bases: TGTGCCAGCAGCCCCCGCTATGGCTACACCTTC.

The genes are TRBV29-1 and TRBJ2-3; D unclear. CDR1 is SQVTM, CDR2 ANQGSEA, per germline. This CDR3 is 10 amino acids long. V was clipped by 7 bases and J by 6 bases, with 8 bases between them. This CDR3 is CSAPPDTQYF. The CDR3 nucleotides read TGCAGCGCACCCCCGGATACGCAGTATTTT.

The chain uses TRBV19 and TRBJ2-1; TRBD1 aligns across 8 bases. V lost 3 bases, J lost 1 base, and 2 bases stayed unmatched. Germline V gives CDR1 LNHDA, CDR2 SQIVND (reference sequence). The CDR3 is 15 residues long. CDR3 in amino acids: CASSIGQGSYNEQFF. The CDR3, as DNA: TGTGCCAGTAGTATCGGACAGGGATCCTACAATGAGCAGTTCTTC.

The chain is built from TRBV3-1 (or the pseudogene TRBV3-2) and TRBJ1-5, with D hard to call. Germline CDR1 is LGHDT and CDR2 is YNNKEL (reference sequence). This CDR3 is 15 amino acids long. V lost 2 bases and J 5 bases, leaving 13 bases between the germline ends. For the CDR3, the DNA is TGTGCCAGCAGCCAAAGGCCGGGAAGGGATCAGCCCCAGCATTTT. Its translation: CASSQRPGRDQPQHF.

V gene TRBV7-2 combines with J gene TRBJ2-1, with D possibly matching TRBD1 (5 bases). The CDR3 has 14 amino acids. Germline CDR1 SGHTA, CDR2 FQGNSA. Deletions cut 4 bases from V and 6 bases from J, with 13 bases between. DNA of the CDR3: TGTGCCAGCAGCTCCCCTCACCAGGGCAATGAGCAGTTCTTC. It yields the protein CASSSPHQGNEQFF.

The chain employs TRBV9 and TRBJ2-7; unclear D gene. Germline CDR1 reads SGDLS; CDR2 reads YYNGEE. V was shortened by 0 bases and J by 5 bases, with 12 bases between the two germline ends. The CDR3 length is 14 residues. The CDR3: CASSVDGSNHEQYF. For the CDR3, the DNA is TGTGCCAGCAGCGTAGATGGGTCCAACCACGAGCAGTACTTC.

J is TRBJ2-1 and V is TRBV7-3, with D perhaps TRBD2 (6 bases). V was cut by 4 bases and J by 6 bases, with 13 bases left in between. CDR3 length: 14 residues. The germline gives CDR1 SGHTA, CDR2 FQGTGA. The CDR3 coding sequence is TGTGCCAGCAGCTCCGGGGCTAGCGTCAATGAGCAGTTCTTC. Translation gives CASSSGASVNEQFF.

The chain carries TRBV7-9 and TRBJ1-1; D might be TRBD1 (5 bases). CDR3 size: 15 residues. Trimming left V 3 bases short and J 1 base short, with 12 bases between. CDR1 and CDR2 from the germline V gene are SEHNR and FQNEAQ (reference sequence). Written as DNA, the CDR3 is TGTGCCAGCAGCTTTCGCCTTGGGGGGAACACTGAAGCTTTCTTT. It codes for CASSFRLGGNTEAFF.

The chain couples TRBV7-8 to TRBJ1-1, with 9 bases fitting TRBD1. V shed 5 bases, J shed 9 bases, and the junction held 10 bases outside the gene matches. CDR1 is SGHVS and CDR2 is FQNEAQ in the germline V gene. The CDR3 extends over 14 amino acids. The CDR3 reads CASSARLGQGKAFF. The CDR3 DNA sequence: TGTGCCAGCAGCGCGCGCCTCGGACAGGGGAAAGCTTTCTTT. Full variable domain (remainder filled in from reference TRBV7-8 and TRBJ1-1): GAGVSQSPRYKVAKRGQDVALRCDPISGHVSLFWYQQALGQGPEFLTYFQNEAQLDKSGLPSDRFFAERPEGSVSTLKIQRTQQEDSAVYLCASSARLGQGKAFFGQGTRLTVV.